The source of this TCR beta chain is a study of a mutant IDH1 vaccine in newly diagnosed glioma. At the level of the study: Patients got their first vaccination 4-6 weeks after radiotherapy alone, or with temozolomide cycles. Treated patients showed a male proportion of roughly 60%, a female proportion of about 38%, and a mean age of about 41 years. General study results and limits: Top-clonotype changes in peripheral T cells seemed unrelated to pseudoprogression.

Time point: week 23, last vaccination. With topical imiquimod, each dose of the vaccine consisted of 300 ug of mutant IDH1 20-mer peptide. This CDR3 comprises 13 residues. Germline V lookup: CDR1 GTSNPN, CDR2 SVGIG (reference sequence). TCRdb keeps only in-frame clones here, not all; method: immunoSEQ multiplex PCR. The sample has tens of thousands of clones; about 81% are singletons. In regard to this clone: Its antigen is not identified.

This TCR derives from a woman between 40 and 50 years old with glioma. Some clones in this sample may be carry-over from other donors' samples. The chain combines TRBV30 with TRBJ2-7; D unclear. The sample here was PBMCs, taken from a glioma patient whose treatment included an IDH1 peptide vaccine. Here the CDR3 DNA reads TGTGCTGCTTACCAGCCGGGCTTCTACGAGCAGTACTTC. Translating gives CAAYQPGFYEQYF. Full variable domain (missing parts from reference TRBV30 and TRBJ2-7): SQTIHQWPATLVQPVGSPLSLECTVEGTSNPNLYWYRQAAGRGLQLLFYSVGIGQISSEVPQNLSASRPQDRQFILSSKKLLLSDSGFYLCAAYQPGFYEQYFGPGTRLTVT.